This T cell receptor (beta chain) was sequenced for a study of T cells in Graves' hyperthyroidism and ophthalmopathy. Whole-study results and caveats: Ophthalmopathy and stable hyperthyroidism were separated by a 13 V-J model.

Uncontrolled infections, other autoimmune diseases, pregnancy or lactation led to exclusion of patients. RNA transcripts were the template for amplifying TCR beta CDR3 regions. The HTBI primer set drove a first-round RT-PCR of the TCR CDR3. TCRdb re-derived calls from the multiplex PCR reads in MiXCR, one entry per CDR3 protein. The data show 450,000 to 650,000 distinct CDR3 sequences, less than 25% seen once. A remark on this clonotype: Its antigen is undetermined.

The sequence was obtained from a man aged 18 to 35 with Graves' hyperthyroidism. Source material: blood.

CDR3 region: CASSLDSALPQHF. The DNA of the CDR3 is TGTGCCAGCAGCTTGGATAGCGCTTTGCCCCAGCATTTT. J is TRBJ1-5 and V is TRBV11-2; D gene uncertain. The CDR3 loop spans 13 amino acids. The V end lost 3 bases, the J end lost 9 bases, and 12 bases lay between the germline ends. Germline CDR1 is SGHAT and CDR2 is FQNNGV.